A single sample gave rise to the 29 T cell receptor beta chains below, sequenced in a study of T cells in Graves' hyperthyroidism and ophthalmopathy (dated by TCRdb to the late 2010s). The protocol used for the library was multiplex PCR. Instrument used: Illumina HiSeq 2000. The TCR beta CDR3 regions were amplified from RNA transcripts. The first round of RT-PCR for the TCR CDR3 was performed with the HTBI primer set and the Qiagen OneStep RT-PCR kit. TCRdb took the public reads, trimmed them with fastp at Q25, ran MiXCR for clone calling and kept in-frame beta chains. Rows with a matching CDR3 protein are joined into one entry that keeps the most common DNA and genes. The sample table records around 200,000 distinct CDR3 sequences; over 15% of these occur just once. The top ten clonotypes cover roughly 32% of the sample. Sequenced material: blood. The receptors shown here come from a woman aged 45-65 years with Graves' hyperthyroidism.

This clonotype was detected ten times or more. This sequence joins TRBV12-3 or TRBV12-4 and TRBJ2-7; 7 nucleotides agree with TRBD1. The V and J ends lost 5 bases and 3 bases, in that order; junction bases with no gene match: 19. This CDR3 has 18 residues. Here the CDR3 DNA reads TGTGCCAGCAGTCCTAGTCACAGGGGTCAACACATAGACTACGAGCAGTACTTC. Protein: CASSPSHRGQHIDYEQYF.

This clonotype was seen many times. The genes are TRBV2 and TRBJ1-1; possibly TRBD1 for D (5 bases). The CDR3 runs 12 residues. V lost 6 bases and J 7 bases, leaving 12 bases between the germline ends. CDR1 SNHLY and CDR2 FYNNEI come from the germline V gene. CDR3 bases: TGTGCCAGCAGCCCTCAGGGAAGTGAAGCTTTCTTT. It is translated as CASSPQGSEAFF.

This clonotype has only a few counts. This chain connects TRBV4-1 to TRBJ1-1; the D gene is possibly TRBD1 (5 bases). In germline, CDR1 is MGHRA, CDR2 YSYEKL. The CDR3 sequence is 17 residues long. The V gene lost 1 base and the J gene lost 1 base, with 16 bases spanning the gap. CDR3 nucleotides: TGCGCCAGCAGCCAAGTCCCGGGGGGGGTTCCGAACACTGAAGCTTTCTTT. It encodes CASSQVPGGVPNTEAFF.

At least ten counts were recorded for this clonotype. This CDR3 is CSVSTGGMGNTIYF. The CDR3 nucleotides read TGCAGCGTATCGACAGGGGGCATGGGAAACACCATATATTTT. The chain carries TRBV29-1 and TRBJ1-3; 10 bases agree with TRBD1. Germline V lookup: CDR1 SQVTM, CDR2 ANQGSEA. Trimming removed 6 bases from V and 4 bases from J; junction bases left unmatched: 6. This CDR3 comprises 14 residues. Full variable domain (missing parts from reference TRBV29-1 and TRBJ1-3): SAVISQKPSRDICQRGTSLTIQCQVDSQVTMMFWYRQQPGQSLTLIATANQGSEATYESGFVIDKFPISRPNLTFSTLTVSNMSPEDSSIYLCSVSTGGMGNTIYFGEGSWLTVV.

This clonotype was seen at least ten times. The rearrangement links TRBV7-3 to TRBJ1-1, with 7 nucleotides matching TRBD1. CDR1 and CDR2 from the germline V gene are SGHTA and FQGTGA. The CDR3 extends over 14 amino acids. The trim removed 6 bases at V and 5 bases at J, leaving 9 bases unmatched. In DNA form, the CDR3 reads TGTGCCAGCAGTCCAGGGGGAAATCCTACTGAAGCTTTCTTT. It specifies CASSPGGNPTEAFF.

This clonotype was picked up many times. The chain uses TRBV6-1 and TRBJ1-6; D is possibly TRBD1 (5 bases). The ends were cut back, 5 bases at V and 8 bases at J, with 16 bases in the middle. CDR3 length: 15 residues. CDR1 is MNHNS and CDR2 is SASEGT in the germline V gene. As DNA, the CDR3 is TGTGCCAGCAGTTTTGCCGGGACGGTATATTCACCCCTCCACTTT. It specifies CASSFAGTVYSPLHF.

At least ten counts were recorded for this clonotype. The rearrangement joins TRBV28 to TRBJ1-1; unclear D gene. The CDR3 is made up of 11 amino acids. The germline gives CDR1 MDHEN, CDR2 SYDVKM. The V gene lost 8 bases and the J gene lost 0 bases, with 4 bases spanning the gap. In DNA form, the CDR3 reads TGTGCCAGCGGGGTGAACACTGAAGCTTTCTTT. It yields the protein CASGVNTEAFF.

This clonotype was observed many times. V and J are TRBV27 and TRBJ1-1; 8 bases line up with TRBD1. This CDR3 comprises 13 residues. Trimming removed 6 bases from V and 4 bases from J; junction bases left unmatched: 4. Germline V gene data show CDR1 as MNHEY and CDR2 as SMNVEV (reference sequence). Here the CDR3 reads CASSPDRVTEAFF. For the CDR3, the DNA is TGTGCCAGCAGCCCGGACAGGGTCACTGAAGCTTTCTTT.

This clonotype was seen repeatedly, ten times or more. The gene calls are TRBV5-5 and TRBJ1-1, with unresolved D. This CDR3 region has 12 residues. Per germline, CDR1 SGHKS and CDR2 YYEKEE (reference sequence). Trimming removed 1 base from V and 6 bases from J, with 7 bases in between. CDR3: CASSLPYAEAFF. Here the CDR3 DNA reads TGTGCCAGCAGCTTGCCGTACGCTGAAGCTTTCTTT.

This clonotype was observed once. A much larger clone is a single base away; this may be a read error. V gene TRBV7-2 combines with J gene TRBJ1-1, with TRBD1 as a possible D gene (5 bases). The CDR3 totals 16 residues. Germline values: CDR1 SGHTA, CDR2 FQGNSA. The CDR3 coding sequence is TGTGCCAGCAGGCTAGGGTTCGGGGAAGAGGACACTGGAGCTTTCTTT. Its protein product is CASRLGFGEEDTGAFF. The complete variable domain, with remaining parts taken from reference TRBV7-2 and TRBJ1-1, reads GAGVSQSPSNKVTEKGKDVELRCDPISGHTALYWYRQSLGQGLEFLIYFQGNSAPDKSGLPSDRFSAERTGGSVSTLTIQRTQQEDSAVYLCASRLGFGEEDTGAFFGQGTRLTVV.

This clonotype was seen ten or more times. The genes are TRBV18 and TRBJ2-1; D perhaps matches TRBD1 (6 bases). V lost 6 bases to trimming and J lost 0 bases, with 15 bases between them. This CDR3 is 16 amino acids long. Germline-derived CDR1 and CDR2 are KGHSH and LQKENI. CDR3 region: CASSHTRTVSYNEQFF. The CDR3 DNA reads as TGTGCCAGCTCTCATACCCGGACAGTCTCCTACAATGAGCAGTTCTTC.

This clonotype was counted ten times or more. J is TRBJ2-7 and V is TRBV6-5, with D tentatively TRBD1 (6 bases). V lost 0 bases and J 6 bases, leaving 18 bases between the germline ends. Germline loops: CDR1 MNHEY, CDR2 SVGAGI. This CDR3 contains 16 residues. CDR3 DNA sequence: TGTGCCAGCAGTTACTCGGCAGGGGACCGTACCAGCGAGCAGTACTTC. Translating gives CASSYSAGDRTSEQYF.

Ten or more counts support this clonotype. The J gene is TRBJ2-2, the V gene TRBV5-1; D gene unclear. CDR1 is SGHRS, CDR2 YFSETQ, per germline. This CDR3 is 14 amino acids long. Trimming took 0 bases from V and 2 from J, leaving 5 bases between them. Here the CDR3 DNA reads TGCGCCAGCAGCTTGGCCATAAACACCGGGGAGCTGTTTTTT. Protein sequence: CASSLAINTGELFF. Looking up the rest from reference TRBV5-1 and TRBJ2-2 gives the full variable domain: KAGVTQTPRYLIKTRGQQVTLSCSPISGHRSVSWYQQTPGQGLQFLFEYFSETQRNKGNFPGRFSGRQFSNSRSEMNVSTLELGDSALYLCASSLAINTGELFFGEGSRLTVL.

This clonotype appeared many times. For the CDR3, the DNA is TGTGCCATCAGTGAGGGGACTAGCGGGGGTAATGAGCAGTTCTTC. Residues: CAISEGTSGGNEQFF. This rearrangement joins TRBV10-3 to TRBJ2-1, with 14 bases lining up with TRBD2. Germline V gives CDR1 ENHRY, CDR2 SYGVKD. The CDR3 has 15 residues. With V trimmed by 2 bases and J by 7 bases, 1 base remained unmatched.

On this clonotype: This may be a read error: a much more frequent sequence differs by one nucleotide. The rearrangement uses TRBV4-1 and TRBJ2-2; D may match TRBD1 or TRBD2 (6 bases each). The CDR3 covers 16 residues. The germline V gene has CDR1 MGHRA and CDR2 YSYEKL. CDR3 DNA sequence: TGCGTCAGCAGACTAGATGGGGGGCTTGGAACCGGGGAGCTGTTTTTT. Its protein is CVSRLDGGLGTGELFF.

This clonotype appeared many times. The V and J genes are TRBV18 and TRBJ2-7; D perhaps matches TRBD1 (6 bases). The V end was cut by 3 bases, the J end by 2 bases, with 11 bases between. The CDR3 extends over 14 amino acids. Germline V lookup: CDR1 KGHSH, CDR2 LQKENI. The CDR3 here is CASSPQGPPYEQYF. Written as DNA, the CDR3 is TGTGCCAGCTCACCTCAGGGGCCCCCCTACGAGCAGTACTTC.

This clonotype has a count of ten or more. This chain joins TRBV6-1 and TRBJ2-7, with TRBD1 as a possible D gene (5 bases). This CDR3 has 11 residues. Germline CDR1 is MNHNS and CDR2 is SASEGT. V was trimmed by 6 bases and J by 6 bases, leaving 9 bases between them. CDR3 DNA: TGTGCCAGCAGCGACAGTCTCGAGCAGTACTTC. Translating gives CASSDSLEQYF.

This clonotype was picked up many times. V gene TRBV6-1 combines with J gene TRBJ2-2; 9 nucleotides agree with TRBD2. The CDR3 is 15 amino acids. With V trimmed by 5 bases and J by 4 bases, 5 bases remained unmatched. The germline V gene has CDR1 MNHNS and CDR2 SASEGT. Here the CDR3 reads CASSLAGAGTGELFF. CDR3 nucleotide sequence: TGTGCCAGCAGTTTAGCGGGGGCGGGCACCGGGGAGCTGTTTTTT.

The sample holds many counts of this clonotype. The chain uses TRBV11-2 and TRBJ2-7, with 9 bases identical to TRBD1. V shed 5 bases and J 6 bases; nucleotides not matched to a gene: 8. The CDR3 is 14 amino acids. The germline CDR1 and CDR2 sequences are SGHAT and FQNNGV. Written as DNA, the CDR3 is TGTGCCAGCAGCCCCCGGACAGGGGCCTCCGAGCAGTACTTC. Protein: CASSPRTGASEQYF. The whole variable domain, filled in from reference TRBV11-2 and TRBJ2-7, reads EAGVAQSPRYKIIEKRQSVAFWCNPISGHATLYWYQQILGQGPKLLIQFQNNGVVDDSQLPKDRFSAERLKGVDSTLKIQPAKLEDSAVYLCASSPRTGASEQYFGPGTRLTVT.

The table lists this clonotype with many counts. The J gene is TRBJ1-5, the V gene TRBV19; TRBD1 is a possible D gene (5 bases). This CDR3 is 18 amino acids long. Germline CDR1 is LNHDA and CDR2 is SQIVND (reference sequence). Trimming shortened V by 9 bases and J by 2 bases, and 26 bases separated the two germline ends. The CDR3 reads CASSGGYVGVFGNQPQHF. The CDR3 DNA follows: TGTGCCAGCAGTGGGGGTTACGTGGGGGTTTTTGGCAATCAGCCCCAGCATTTT.

This clonotype was detected ten times or more. The rearrangement joins TRBV2 to TRBJ2-5; D might be TRBD1 (6 bases). Deletions cut 8 bases from V and 2 bases from J, with 12 bases between. From germline, CDR1 is SNHLY and CDR2 FYNNEI. The CDR3 consists of 13 residues. CDR3: CASGPGQQETQYF. CDR3 nucleotide sequence: TGTGCCAGCGGACCGGGACAACAAGAGACCCAGTACTTC.

In its sample, this clonotype was seen many times. The chain links TRBV6-1 to TRBJ2-7; D assignment may be TRBD1 or TRBD2 (5 bases each). V dropped 5 bases and J dropped 9 bases, with 11 bases sitting between them. The CDR3 length is 11 residues. Germline V CDR1 and CDR2: MNHNS, SASEGT. CDR3 sequence (DNA): TGTGCCAGCAGTTCCGGGGACGCGCAGTACTTC. Protein: CASSSGDAQYF.

This clonotype has at least ten counts. This chain uses TRBV2 with TRBJ2-3; the match to TRBD2 covers 7 bases. The J segment lost 3 bases and the V segment lost 5 bases, leaving 11 bases of the junction unmatched. The CDR3 sequence is 16 residues long. Germline V lookup: CDR1 SNHLY, CDR2 FYNNEI. CDR3 DNA: TGTGCCAGCAGTCCCCGATCTAGCGGACCTACAGATACGCAGTATTTT. This codes for CASSPRSSGPTDTQYF.

This clonotype was seen many times. The chain has TRBV14 and TRBJ1-2, with a possible D match to TRBD1 (5 bases). The germline V and J ends were trimmed by 1 base and 9 bases, with 18 bases remaining between them. CDR3 length: 15 residues. Germline CDR1 and CDR2: SGHDN and FVKESK. Here the CDR3 DNA reads TGTGCCAGCAGCCAAGCAGGGCAGGAGGGCAGGAGCTACACCTTC. It yields the protein CASSQAGQEGRSYTF.

This clonotype showed up many times. The V and J genes are TRBV12-3 or TRBV12-4 and TRBJ1-1; a possible D gene is TRBD1 (5 bases). V was cut by 1 base and J by 1 base, with 10 bases left in between. This CDR3 is built from 15 residues. The CDR3 spells CASSLEGRGNTEAFF. The CDR3 bases are TGTGCCAGCAGTTTAGAAGGGAGGGGGAACACTGAAGCTTTCTTT.

V gene TRBV5-6 combines with J gene TRBJ1-2, with D tentatively TRBD1 (5 bases). V lost 3 bases and J lost 1, with 13 bases in between. Germline-derived CDR1 and CDR2 are SGHDT and YYEEEE. This CDR3 is built from 15 residues. The CDR3 DNA follows: TGTGCCAGCAGCTCTCCGTGGGGGGATAACTATGGCTACACCTTC. Translation: CASSSPWGDNYGYTF.

This clonotype was seen many times. V is TRBV20-1 and J is TRBJ1-2; TRBD1 might be the D (5 bases). The CDR3 contains 14 residues. Germline CDR1 reads DFQATT; CDR2 reads SNEGSKA (reference sequence). Trimming shortened V by 0 bases and J by 3 bases, and 11 bases separated the two germline ends. CDR3 sequence reads: CSAREAGKDYGYTF. As DNA, the CDR3 is TGCAGTGCTAGAGAGGCAGGGAAGGACTATGGCTACACCTTC.

This clonotype was counted a single time. This sequence joins TRBV20-1 and TRBJ2-7; maybe TRBD1 (6 bases). This CDR3 comprises 13 residues. V lost 4 bases and J lost 4, with 14 bases in between. In germline, CDR1 is DFQATT, CDR2 SNEGSKA (reference sequence). The CDR3 DNA sequence: TGCAGTGCTATAGGGGGATACGGTTACGAGCAGTACTTC. Its protein product is CSAIGGYGYEQYF.

The chain recombines TRBV20-1 with TRBJ2-6, with a tentative D call TRBD2 (7 bases). Looked up from germline, CDR1 is DFQATT and CDR2 is SNEGSKA (reference sequence). With 1 base removed from V and 4 bases from J, the gap between germline ends came to 17 bases. This CDR3 has 17 residues. CDR3 region: CSARAQGGALGANVLTF. The CDR3 DNA is TGCAGTGCTAGAGCCCAAGGGGGGGCACTGGGGGCCAACGTCCTGACTTTC.